This TCR beta chain emerged from a study of blood T cells in healthy people across ages (dated by TCRdb to the mid-2010s). In the study overall: In model experiments, template switching captured about one uniquely barcoded TCR beta cDNA molecule for every two T cells. Age-related changes in TCR beta repertoire diversity were measured in the study by deep sequencing normalized with unique cDNA molecular identifiers. The donors were split into four age groups: young (average 16 years), middle-aged (about 40), aged (more than 55) and long-lived (approximately 80). To avoid experimental bias, donors of different ages were spread randomly across the sequencing lanes. For two donors (one aged 18 to 30 and one aged 80 or older), the study analyzed two additional independent replicas of 1 million unique cDNA reads from the same blood draw. Findings and caveats that apply to the study as a whole: As age increased, observed TCR beta diversity per million T cells dropped in a roughly linear way, and a significant reduction was already evident by age 40. Donor CMV infection status was unknown, potentially confounding age-related changes in expanded clonotypes. A strong correlation was found between observed TCR beta diversity and the percentage of naive T cells measured by flow cytometry. Bulk unsorted PBMC profiling prevented conclusive comparison of naive and antigen-experienced compartments. Estimates of total diversity based on one million sequenced T cells were considered lower bounds and underestimates. The long-lived group showed more naive CD4+ T cells, fewer expanded clones and increased TCR diversity than the aged group, suggesting age selection.

Library generation was performed with 5' RACE. The sequencing machine was an Illumina HiSeq 2500. A second PCR of about 7 to 12 cycles was run with a J-beta primer mix and a sample-barcoded 5' primer. A unique molecular identifier was introduced onto each TCR beta cDNA molecule by a template-switch 5' adaptor carrying 12 random nucleotides. Each sample yielded at least 2.5 million CDR3-containing paired-end reads. The Mint cDNA synthesis kit, primed by a TRBC-specific oligonucleotide, was used to synthesize first-strand cDNA from all RNA. After uracil-DNA glycosylase treatment, a first 18-cycle PCR used universal primers M1SS and BC2_uni_R on all cDNA. As for the authors' bioinformatics: For normalization, 1 million high-quality reads were randomly selected from each sample, with every read carrying a distinct molecular identifier. Reads sharing molecular identifiers were discarded rather than binned into consensus sequences. CDR3 identification, clonotype clustering and error correction used MiTCR with a Q25 quality threshold and the strictest error-elimination algorithm. A nonparametric unseen species model with Euler transformation was used to estimate a lower bound on total TCR beta diversity. TCRdb itself trimmed the public reads at Q25 with fastp, ran MiXCR and retained productive beta chains. Identical CDR3 proteins give one entry, which carries the most common genes and DNA. The V and J calls follow TCRdb's processing rather than the paper's. This sample has fewer than 700,000 distinct CDR3 sequences in its table, and around half of those were observed once. The ten largest clones represent around 24% of the sample.

The donors were roughly 40 Caucasian individuals from Russia, aged roughly 6 to 90 years, who were systemically healthy. Roughly 10 milliliters of peripheral blood were collected from each donor into EDTA-treated Vacutainer tubes. Ficoll-Paque density-gradient centrifugation was used to isolate PBMCs, with at least 7 million per sample. Trizol reagent was used to extract total RNA from the PBMCs, yielding at least 6 micrograms per sample. Naive CD45RAhigh/CD27high T cell percentages were measured by flow cytometry on a PBMC aliquot from every donor. The CDR3 runs 17 residues from the cysteine to the phenylalanine. The kept DNA is CDR3 alone, 51 bases in frame from the first base. V is shortened by 1 base, J by 1 base, and the region joining them spans 16 bases. CDR1 and CDR2, per the germline V gene, are LGHNA and YNFKEQ. This clonotype came up a few times. This receptor's antigen is unknown. Qualities for individual bases were not recorded, and no much larger clone is one base off.

This TCR was sampled from an elderly man in good health. The sample consisted of blood. The chain couples TRBV4-2 to TRBJ1-1, with the D gene uncertain. CDR3 sequence: CASSQVASVLSNTEAFF. The DNA sequence reads TGTGCCAGCAGCCAAGTGGCATCCGTTCTATCGAACACTGAAGCTTTCTTT.